This paragraph covers one TCR beta chain sequence. This sample stems from a study of cytomegalovirus exposure and HLA in healthy donors. CDR1 SGHRS and CDR2 YFSETQ come from the germline V gene. The CDR3 is 15 residues long. Deletions cut 0 bases from V and 4 bases from J, with 12 bases between. The PCR employed 60 Vbeta primers together with 13 Jbeta primers. Sequenced by immunoSEQ multiplex PCR; TCRdb stores in-frame clones only, minus some. Counted here are 85,000 to 130,000 clones, about 81% occurring once; the ten biggest clones make up approximately 2.6%. V is TRBV5-1 and J is TRBJ2-3, with D perhaps TRBD2 (5 bases). This TCR was sampled from a male donor in good health and CMV-seropositive. Material: PBMCs. The CDR3 reads CASSLDSAGADTQYF. The CDR3 DNA is TGCGCCAGCAGCTTGGATAGCGCCGGGGCAGATACGCAGTATTTT. Combining the CDR3 with reference TRBV5-1 and TRBJ2-3 gives the whole variable domain KAGVTQTPRYLIKTRGQQVTLSCSPISGHRSVSWYQQTPGQGLQFLFEYFSETQRNKGNFPGRFSGRQFSNSRSEMNVSTLELGDSALYLCASSLDSAGADTQYFGPGTRLTVL.